This T cell receptor beta chain was identified during a study of cytomegalovirus exposure and HLA in healthy donors. This clone was seen a handful of times. Its antigen remains unidentified. Study results and limitations: The study listed approximately 170 cytomegalovirus-associated TCR beta chains.

The PCR was carried out with 60 Vbeta primers and 13 Jbeta primers. The protocol was immunoSEQ multiplex PCR, while the TCRdb copy is restricted to in-frame clones and leaves out a portion. The repertoire includes some 160,000 clones, around 80% of them detected once, and around 7% sits in the top ten. The CDR3 runs to 13 residues. The V segment lost 4 bases and the J segment 8 bases; nucleotides outside the gene matches: 8. Germline CDR1 and CDR2: SQVTM and ANQGSEA. The TCR originated in a woman in her 40s in good health and CMV-seropositive. Sequenced: PBMCs. The chain employs TRBV29-1 and TRBJ1-1, with 9 bases identical to TRBD1. CDR3 loop: CSVGEGQGMEAFF. CDR3 sequence (DNA): TGCAGCGTTGGGGAGGGACAGGGAATGGAAGCTTTCTTT.